The sequence of this T cell receptor (beta chain) was determined in a study of long-term antiretroviral therapy in people with HIV. Treatment of all HIV participants took place in the United States. This CDR3 has 13 residues. The V end was cut by 3 bases, the J end by 2 bases, with 8 bases between. CDR1 and CDR2 (germline): SGHNT, YYREEE (reference sequence). A word on this clone: The antigen remains unidentified.

They ran version v3.0 of the immunoSEQ assay at survey level. Here immunoSEQ multiplex PCR was the method, and the copy in TCRdb shows in-frame clones only, minus some. Counted here are about 31,000 clones, approximately 83% occurring once; the ten biggest clones make up roughly 3.8%. Study findings and constraints: Diversity measured after ART increased yet remained under transplant donor controls.

This TCR was recovered from a man aged 18-30 years with HIV. Sequencing used unsorted PBMCs, obtained 0.8 years before starting antiretroviral therapy. This chain joins TRBV5-4 and TRBJ1-2; D remains unclear. The CDR3 sequence: CASSSAENYGYTF. CDR3 coding DNA: TGTGCCAGCAGCTCTGCGGAGAACTATGGCTACACCTTC.